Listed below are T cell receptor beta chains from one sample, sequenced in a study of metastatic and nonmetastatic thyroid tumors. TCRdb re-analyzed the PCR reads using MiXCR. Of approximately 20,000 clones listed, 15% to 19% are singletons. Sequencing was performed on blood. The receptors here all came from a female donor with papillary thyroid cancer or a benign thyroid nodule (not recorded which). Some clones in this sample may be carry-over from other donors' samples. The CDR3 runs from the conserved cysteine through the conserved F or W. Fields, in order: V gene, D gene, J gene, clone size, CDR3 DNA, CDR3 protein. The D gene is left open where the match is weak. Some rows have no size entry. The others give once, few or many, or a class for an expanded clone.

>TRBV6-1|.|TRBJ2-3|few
TGTGCCAGCAGCGACGGGAAGACCCAAACAGATACGCAGTATTTT
CASSDGKTQTDTQYF
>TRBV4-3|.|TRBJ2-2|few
TGCGCCAGCAGCCAAGAACCGATTCGTCAGAACACCGGGGAGCTGTTTTTT
CASSQEPIRQNTGELFF
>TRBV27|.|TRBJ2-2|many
TGTGCCAGCAGTTTATCTGGGGAGCTGTTTTTT
CASSLSGELFF
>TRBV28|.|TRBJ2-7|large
TGTGCCTGCAAAAGGGGGGGCGAAAGCTCCTACGAGCAGTACTTC
CACKRGGESSYEQYF
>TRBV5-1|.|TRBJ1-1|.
TGCGCCAGCAGGGAACCGGCCGGGGAGAACACTGAAGCTTTCTTT
CASREPAGENTEAFF
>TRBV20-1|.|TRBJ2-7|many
TGCAGTGCTAGAGATTTCGGCGGAAACACCTACGAGCAGTACTTC
CSARDFGGNTYEQYF
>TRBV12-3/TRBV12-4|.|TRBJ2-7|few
TGTGTCAGCCGATACTCCACCTACGAGCAGTACTTC
CVSRYSTYEQYF
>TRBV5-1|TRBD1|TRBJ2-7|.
TGCGCCAGCAGCATGGGACAGGGACTTTCCTACGAGCAGTACTTC
CASSMGQGLSYEQYF
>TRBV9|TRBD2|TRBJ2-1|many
TGTGCCAGCAGCGTAGTGCCTAGCGGGCCCAATGAGCAGTTCTTC
CASSVVPSGPNEQFF
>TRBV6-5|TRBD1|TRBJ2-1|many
TGTGCCAGCAGTTACGAGACAGGGTGGCCCTACAATGAGCAGTTCTTC
CASSYETGWPYNEQFF
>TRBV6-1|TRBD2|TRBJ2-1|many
TGTGCCAGCAGTGAAGTGTATGGGGGAGCCGGGGGGGGTGAGCAGTTCTTC
CASSEVYGGAGGGEQFF
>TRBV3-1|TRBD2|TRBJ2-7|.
TGTGCCAGCAGCCAAGCGGGGGGTTTCTCCTACGAGCAGTACTTC
CASSQAGGFSYEQYF
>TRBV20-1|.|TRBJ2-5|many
TGCAGTGCAGGCCTGGGGGAGACCCAGTACTTC
CSAGLGETQYF
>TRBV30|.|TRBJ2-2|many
TGTGCCTGGAAAGGAGGACAGAACACCGGGGAGCTGTTTTTT
CAWKGGQNTGELFF
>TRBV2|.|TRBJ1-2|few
TGTGCCAGCAGGAACATAATACGTGGCTACACCTTC
CASRNIIRGYTF
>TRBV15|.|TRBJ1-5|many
TGTGCCACCAGCAGAGGGGCAGGGTTGAGGGGCAATCAGCCCCAGCATTTT
CATSRGAGLRGNQPQHF
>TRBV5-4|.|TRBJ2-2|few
TGTGCCAGCAGCCCTAGGGGGGGGGCGAACACCGGGGAGCTGTTTTTT
CASSPRGGANTGELFF
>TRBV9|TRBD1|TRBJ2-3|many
TGTGCCAGCAGCGTAGATGGACAGGGGGCTAATACGCAGTATTTT
CASSVDGQGANTQYF
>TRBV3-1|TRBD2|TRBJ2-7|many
TGTGCCAGCAGCCGAGGACTAGCGGGAGGGTACGAGCAGTACTTC
CASSRGLAGGYEQYF
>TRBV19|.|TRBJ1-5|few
TGTGCCTCCGGCCAGCCCCAGCATTTT
CASGQPQHF
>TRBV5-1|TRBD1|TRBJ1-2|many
TGCGCCAGCAGCTTACAGGGGGCGAGTTATGGCTACACCTTC
CASSLQGASYGYTF
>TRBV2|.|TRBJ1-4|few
TGTGCCAGCAGGGACCGGGAGGGAGGAAAACTGTTTTTT
CASRDREGGKLFF
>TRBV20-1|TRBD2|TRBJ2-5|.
TGCAGTGCTAAGGGACTAGCGGGAGAGACCCAGTACTTC
CSAKGLAGETQYF
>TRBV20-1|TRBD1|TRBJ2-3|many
TGCAGTGCTAGAGACCCGATCCGGCGCAGGGGGATCGATACGCAGTATTTT
CSARDPIRRRGIDTQYF
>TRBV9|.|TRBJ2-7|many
TGTGCCAGCAGCCCCGGGACGGAGATCTACGAGCAGTACTTC
CASSPGTEIYEQYF
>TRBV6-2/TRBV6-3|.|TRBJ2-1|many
TGTGCCAGCAGTTACTTCGGGGGCCGATACAATGAGCAGTTCTTC
CASSYFGGRYNEQFF
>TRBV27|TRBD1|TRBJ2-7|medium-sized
TGTGCCAGCAGTTTAAGCGGACAGGGGGTGCCCTACGAGCAGTACTTC
CASSLSGQGVPYEQYF
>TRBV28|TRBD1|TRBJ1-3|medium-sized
TGTGCCAGCTGCATAGGGACAGTTGGAAACACCATATATTTT
CASCIGTVGNTIYF
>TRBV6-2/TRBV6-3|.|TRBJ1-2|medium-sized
TGTGCCAGCAGTTACTCGGACTATGGCTACACCTTC
CASSYSDYGYTF
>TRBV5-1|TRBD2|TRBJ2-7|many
TGCGCCAGCAGCCCCGGGGGGGGCGCGCCGTACGAGCAGTACTTC
CASSPGGGAPYEQYF